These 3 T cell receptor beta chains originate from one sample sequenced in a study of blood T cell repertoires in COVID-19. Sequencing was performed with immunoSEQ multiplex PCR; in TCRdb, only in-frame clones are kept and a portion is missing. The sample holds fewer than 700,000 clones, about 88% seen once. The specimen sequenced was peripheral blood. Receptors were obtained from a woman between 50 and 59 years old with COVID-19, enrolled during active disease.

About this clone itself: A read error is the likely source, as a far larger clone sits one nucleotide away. The DNA of the CDR3 is TGTGCCAGCAGCTTCTCCGGGGGCACTGAAGCTTTCTTT. As protein: CASSFSGGTEAFF. The V and J genes are TRBV5-8 and TRBJ1-1; maybe TRBD1 (5 bases). Trimming shortened V by 2 bases and J by 4 bases, and 9 bases separated the two germline ends. Germline CDR1 is SGHTS and CDR2 is YDEGEE. This CDR3 region has 13 residues. Full variable domain (rest looked up from reference TRBV5-8 and TRBJ1-1): EAGVTQSPTHLIKTRGQQATLRCSPISGHTSVYWYQQALGLGLQFLLWYDEGEERNRGNFPPRFSGRQFPNYSSELNVNALELEDSALYLCASSFSGGTEAFFGQGTRLTVV.

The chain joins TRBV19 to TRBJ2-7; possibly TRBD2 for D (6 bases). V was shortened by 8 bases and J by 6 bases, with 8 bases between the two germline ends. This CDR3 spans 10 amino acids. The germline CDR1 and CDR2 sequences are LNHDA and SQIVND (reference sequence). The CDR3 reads CASSAGEQYF. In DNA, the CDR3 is TGTGCCAGTTCAGCGGGCGAGCAGTACTTC.

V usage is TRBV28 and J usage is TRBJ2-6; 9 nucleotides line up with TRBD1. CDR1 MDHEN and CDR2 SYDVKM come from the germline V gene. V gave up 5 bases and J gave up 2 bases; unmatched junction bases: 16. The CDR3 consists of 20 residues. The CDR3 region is CASSQGLRDRAPPGANVLTF. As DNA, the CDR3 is TGTGCCAGCAGTCAAGGTCTCCGGGACAGGGCTCCCCCTGGGGCCAACGTCCTGACTTTC. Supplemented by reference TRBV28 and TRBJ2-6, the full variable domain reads DVKVTQSSRYLVKRTGEKVFLECVQDMDHENMFWYRQDPGLGLRLIYFSYDVKMKEKGDIPEGYSVSREKKERFSLILESASTNQTSMYLCASSQGLRDRAPPGANVLTFGAGSRLTVL.